The 30 T cell receptor beta chains listed next were all sequenced from one sample in a study of blood T cells in healthy people across ages. Using a J-beta primer mix together with a sample-barcoded 5' primer, a second PCR was run for about 6 to 11 cycles. MiXCR was run by TCRdb on the 5' RACE reads, yielding one entry per CDR3 protein. The sample consists of around 990,000 distinct CDR3 sequences, roughly 24% of them appearing once. This sample was also put to use in a study of T cells of mothers and their children.

The sequencing input was blood. The receptors come from a girl between 2 and 10 years old in good health.

This clonotype was seen only a few times. J is TRBJ2-5 and V is TRBV5-1, with TRBD2 as a possible D gene (6 bases). The V and J ends lost 4 bases and 2 bases respectively, with 15 bases between them. The germline CDR1 and CDR2 sequences are SGHRS and YFSETQ. The CDR3 spans 15 residues. CDR3 nucleotides: TGCGCCAGCAGCCGGGGGTGTACAGATCAAGAGACCCAGTACTTC. It yields the protein CASSRGCTDQETQYF.

This clonotype was seen a handful of times. The chain carries TRBV20-1 and TRBJ2-5, with TRBD1 matching 9 bases. V shed 5 bases and J 11 bases; nucleotides not matched to a gene: 15. Germline V CDR1 and CDR2: DFQATT, SNEGSKA (reference sequence). CDR3 length equals 14 residues. CDR3 nucleotides: TGCAGTGCTTCCCGGGACAGGGTAAGCCCTGGGCAGTACTTC. Its protein is CSASRDRVSPGQYF.

The V call is TRBV7-6, the J call TRBJ2-3; 8 bases are a match to TRBD2. This CDR3 has 15 residues. Germline-derived CDR1 and CDR2 are SGHVS and FNYEAQ. V shed 5 bases, J shed 2 bases, and the junction held 6 bases outside the gene matches. CDR3 amino acids: CASSRGAGATDTQYF. Written as DNA, the CDR3 is TGTGCCAGCAGCAGAGGAGCGGGAGCCACAGATACGCAGTATTTT.

The sample holds a few counts of this clonotype. The rearrangement uses TRBV15 and TRBJ1-2; D gene uncertain. Germline V CDR1 and CDR2: LNHNV, YYDKDF (reference sequence). Trimming left V 3 bases short and J 8 bases short, with 16 bases between. The CDR3 runs 14 residues. This CDR3 is CATSSETGDWGYTF. The CDR3 DNA reads TGTGCCACCAGCAGTGAAACGGGAGATTGGGGCTACACCTTC.

The chain combines TRBV24-1 with TRBJ2-5, with 7 nucleotides matching TRBD2. The last part of the DNA fits TRBJ2-1 better; the J call may be wrong. Germline CDR1 reads KGHDR; CDR2 reads SFDVKD. The CDR3 covers 17 residues. CDR3 bases: TGTGCCACCAGTGATCAAACGACTAGCACCATTCCAAATGAGCAGTTCTTC. Translation gives CATSDQTTSTIPNEQFF.

This clonotype was counted only a few times. The J gene is TRBJ1-1, the V gene TRBV27; 7 bases agree with TRBD1. The CDR3 consists of 13 residues. In germline, CDR1 is MNHEY, CDR2 SMNVEV (reference sequence). The ends lost 3 bases at V and 7 bases at J; junction bases unmatched: 5. Here the CDR3 DNA reads TGTGCCAGCAGTTTTGAGGGACAGCTTGAAGCTTTCTTT. This sequence encodes CASSFEGQLEAFF.

This chain links TRBV10-3 with TRBJ2-7; 8 nucleotides line up with TRBD2. The germline gives CDR1 ENHRY, CDR2 SYGVKD. The V gene end was trimmed by 8 bases and the J gene end by 4 bases; junction bases not matched to a gene: 7. CDR3 length equals 13 residues. The CDR3 DNA reads as TGTGCCATCTCGGGAGGGACCCTTTACGAGCAGTACTTC. This sequence encodes CAISGGTLYEQYF.

This clonotype has more than one count but fewer than ten. The J gene is TRBJ1-1, the V gene TRBV10-3, with D possibly TRBD1 on 5 matching bases. V shed 2 bases and J shed 8 bases, with 12 bases lying between them. The length of the CDR3 is 13 residues. Germline V lookup: CDR1 ENHRY, CDR2 SYGVKD. CDR3 residues: CAISERGEYEAFF. CDR3 nucleotides: TGTGCCATCAGTGAGAGAGGGGAGTACGAAGCTTTCTTT.

This clonotype came up many times. This rearrangement joins TRBV27 to TRBJ2-1; D ambiguous. The CDR3 contains 13 residues. Germline V CDR1 and CDR2: MNHEY, SMNVEV (reference sequence). Trimming took 6 bases from V and 0 from J, leaving 6 bases between them. DNA for the CDR3: TGTGCCAGCAGCTTAAGCTCCTACAATGAGCAGTTCTTC. This translates into CASSLSSYNEQFF.

This clonotype was seen a handful of times. V is TRBV20-1 and J is TRBJ2-5; D is perhaps TRBD1 (5 bases). TRBJ2-1 matches the DNA end more closely, so the J call is doubtful. This CDR3 contains 14 residues. CDR1 DFQATT and CDR2 SNEGSKA come from the germline V gene (reference sequence). In DNA form, the CDR3 reads TGCAGTGCTATTCATTCAGGGACCTACAATGAGCAGTTCTTC. It encodes CSAIHSGTYNEQFF.

The chain joins TRBV6-1 to TRBJ2-6; the D is unclear. The CDR3 consists of 15 residues. CDR1 is MNHNS, CDR2 SASEGT, per germline. V lost 3 bases and J lost 2, with 8 bases in between. CDR3 DNA sequence: TGTGCCAGCAGTGATGGCAGAGCTGGGGCCAACGTCCTGACTTTC. Its protein product is CASSDGRAGANVLTF.

The chain couples TRBV4-3 to TRBJ1-5, with TRBD1 matching 11 bases. The ends lost 0 bases at V and 6 bases at J; junction bases unmatched: 1. CDR1 and CDR2 (germline): LGHNA, YSLEER. CDR3 length equals 15 residues. CDR3 protein: CASSQDGQGAQPQHF. The DNA of the CDR3 is TGCGCCAGCAGCCAAGATGGACAGGGGGCTCAGCCCCAGCATTTT.

This clonotype occurred a few times. The genes are TRBV4-3 and TRBJ2-6, with D unclear. The CDR3 sequence is 16 residues long. Germline assignment: CDR1 LGHNA and CDR2 YSLEER. V was cut by 1 base and J by 1 base, with 8 bases left in between. The CDR3 region is CASSQVRNSGANVLTF. The DNA of the CDR3 is TGCGCCAGCAGCCAAGTGCGGAATTCTGGGGCCAACGTCCTGACTTTC.

This rearrangement joins TRBV4-3 to TRBJ1-4; D is unclear. Germline assignment: CDR1 LGHNA and CDR2 YSLEER. This CDR3 comprises 13 residues. V lost 0 bases and J lost 7, with 6 bases in between. For the CDR3, the DNA is TGCGCCAGCAGCCAAGATTACGGTGAAAAACTGTTTTTT. Its translation: CASSQDYGEKLFF.

There are a few counts of this clonotype. The chain couples TRBV5-1 to TRBJ2-5; no clear D gene. This CDR3 has 14 amino acids. Trimming removed 4 bases at V and 2 bases at J, with 12 bases between. The V gene's germline CDR1 is SGHRS and CDR2 YFSETQ. The CDR3 here is CASSLIDLQETQYF. The CDR3 coding sequence is TGCGCCAGCAGCCTGATCGACCTTCAAGAGACCCAGTACTTC. Together with reference TRBV5-1 and TRBJ2-5, the CDR3 gives the full variable domain: KAGVTQTPRYLIKTRGQQVTLSCSPISGHRSVSWYQQTPGQGLQFLFEYFSETQRNKGNFPGRFSGRQFSNSRSEMNVSTLELGDSALYLCASSLIDLQETQYFGPGTRLLVL.

The J gene is TRBJ2-3, the V gene TRBV25-1; a weak D match, TRBD2 (5 bases). Germline assignment: CDR1 MGHDK and CDR2 SYGVNS. Trimming shortened V by 5 bases and J by 4 bases, and 10 bases separated the two germline ends. This CDR3 is built from 13 residues. The CDR3 spells CASSTEVADTQYF. CDR3 nucleotides: TGTGCCAGCAGTACGGAGGTCGCAGATACGCAGTATTTT.

The chain combines TRBV27 with TRBJ1-5; a possible D gene is TRBD1 (5 bases). Germline V lookup: CDR1 MNHEY, CDR2 SMNVEV (reference sequence). V shed 5 bases and J shed 1 base, with 12 bases lying between them. This CDR3 is 15 amino acids long. The CDR3: CASSPAGGSNQPQHF. As DNA, the CDR3 is TGTGCCAGCAGTCCCGCCGGGGGAAGCAATCAGCCCCAGCATTTT.

The gene calls are TRBV29-1 and TRBJ2-1, with TRBD1 matching 7 bases. Germline V gene lookup returns CDR1 SQVTM and CDR2 ANQGSEA. The junction had 8 bases not matched to a gene; V was cut back by 8 bases and J by 7 bases. The CDR3 loop spans 12 amino acids. CDR3 sequence (DNA): TGCAGCACTCGGACAGGAATGAATGAGCAGTTCTTC. The encoded protein is CSTRTGMNEQFF.

V usage is TRBV3-1 and J usage is TRBJ2-5, with TRBD2 matching over 7 bases. This CDR3 has 15 amino acids. The V and J ends lost 0 bases and 2 bases, in that order; junction bases with no gene match: 3. The germline V gene encodes CDR1 LGHDT and CDR2 YNNKEL (reference sequence). As DNA, the CDR3 is TGTGCCAGCAGCCAAGAACTAGCGCCTCAAGAGACCCAGTACTTC. This codes for CASSQELAPQETQYF.

The chain joins TRBV3-1 to TRBJ1-2; 8 bases fit TRBD1. Germline values: CDR1 LGHDT, CDR2 YNNKEL (reference sequence). The CDR3 has 14 amino acids. Unmatched junction bases numbered 3, after V lost 3 bases and J lost 3 bases. The CDR3 region has the DNA TGTGCCAGCAGCCACAGGGGGCACGACTATGGCTACACCTTC. It is translated as CASSHRGHDYGYTF.

The chain uses TRBV9 and TRBJ2-3, with D unresolved. This CDR3 contains 12 residues. Trimming stripped 0 bases from V and 11 bases from J, with 10 bases between. From germline, CDR1 is SGDLS and CDR2 YYNGEE. This chain's CDR3 is CASSVGLRQQYF. CDR3 sequence (DNA): TGTGCCAGCAGCGTAGGTCTTCGGCAGCAGTATTTT.

This clonotype was counted only a few times. V usage is TRBV25-1 and J usage is TRBJ1-3; possibly TRBD1 for D (5 bases). V lost 5 bases to trimming and J lost 2 bases, with 10 bases between them. The CDR3 extends over 14 amino acids. Germline CDR1 is MGHDK and CDR2 is SYGVNS. The CDR3 spells CASSLGHPGNTIYF. The DNA for the CDR3 is TGTGCCAGCAGTTTGGGGCATCCTGGAAACACCATATATTTT.

This clonotype came up a few times. The CDR3 bases are TGTGCCAGCAGTCCCTCGGGCGATGAGCAGTTCTTC. Its translation is CASSPSGDEQFF. This chain connects TRBV12-3 or TRBV12-4 to TRBJ2-1; D call uncertain. Trimming stripped 5 bases from V and 8 bases from J, with 10 bases between. The CDR3 has 12 amino acids.

This chain links TRBV7-9 with TRBJ2-7; 9 bases align to TRBD1. The CDR3 extends over 15 amino acids. The V and J ends lost 2 bases and 5 bases, in that order; junction bases with no gene match: 7. CDR1 SEHNR and CDR2 FQNEAQ come from the germline V gene (reference sequence). CDR3 in amino acids: CASSLPGTGSHEQYF. The DNA for the CDR3 is TGTGCCAGCAGCTTACCCGGGACAGGGTCCCACGAGCAGTACTTC.

There are a few counts of this clonotype. In nucleotides, the CDR3 is TGTGCCAGCAGCTTAAGCTTTGGAGCGGCCGGGGAGCTGTTTTTT. Its protein product is CASSLSFGAAGELFF. The chain uses TRBV7-8 and TRBJ2-2; a weak D match, TRBD2 (5 bases). V dropped 2 bases and J dropped 6 bases, with 13 bases sitting between them. CDR3 size: 15 residues. CDR1 and CDR2 (germline): SGHVS, FQNEAQ.

This clonotype has only a few counts. V usage is TRBV24-1 and J usage is TRBJ1-2; D gene ambiguous. This CDR3 comprises 11 residues. In germline, CDR1 is KGHDR, CDR2 SFDVKD. The V end was cut by 3 bases, the J end by 10 bases, with 8 bases between. This CDR3 reads CATSDGVVYTF. CDR3 coding DNA: TGTGCCACCAGTGATGGGGTTGTCTACACCTTC.

This clonotype was seen more than once but under ten times. This chain uses TRBV27 with TRBJ2-3; the match to TRBD1 covers 9 bases. Per germline, CDR1 MNHEY and CDR2 SMNVEV (reference sequence). The CDR3 has 17 amino acids. Trimming removed 1 base from V and 4 bases from J; junction bases left unmatched: 9. CDR3 sequence: CASSLYPGTGWPDTQYF. CDR3 sequence (DNA): TGTGCCAGCAGTTTATACCCCGGGACAGGGTGGCCAGATACGCAGTATTTT.

This clonotype turned up a few times. V usage is TRBV7-3 and J usage is TRBJ1-2, with a possible D match to TRBD1 (5 bases). Germline V gene lookup returns CDR1 SGHTA and CDR2 FQGTGA. This CDR3 spans 17 amino acids. The ends were cut back, 3 bases at V and 0 bases at J, with 17 bases in the middle. CDR3 amino acids: CASSFFGPSTANYGYTF. The CDR3 DNA follows: TGTGCCAGCAGCTTTTTTGGCCCCTCGACAGCTAACTATGGCTACACCTTC.

Only a few counts were recorded for this clonotype. CDR3 bases: TGCAGCGCCGGTGGGACCCCAATCGGCAATGAGCAGTTCTTC. It is translated as CSAGGTPIGNEQFF. J is TRBJ2-5 and V is TRBV29-1, with D perhaps given as TRBD1 or TRBD2 (5 bases each). The DNA matches TRBJ2-1 better at its end, which makes the J call doubtful. The CDR3 runs 14 residues. Looked up from germline, CDR1 is SQVTM and CDR2 is ANQGSEA.

This clonotype turned up a few times. The chain has TRBV6-5 and TRBJ2-5; D ambiguous. TRBJ2-7 explains the end of the DNA better; the J call may be wrong. From germline, CDR1 is MNHEY and CDR2 SVGAGI. The length of the CDR3 is 12 residues. Written as DNA, the CDR3 is TGTGCCACCATGGTGAGCTCCTACGAGCAGTACTTC. Translated: CATMVSSYEQYF.